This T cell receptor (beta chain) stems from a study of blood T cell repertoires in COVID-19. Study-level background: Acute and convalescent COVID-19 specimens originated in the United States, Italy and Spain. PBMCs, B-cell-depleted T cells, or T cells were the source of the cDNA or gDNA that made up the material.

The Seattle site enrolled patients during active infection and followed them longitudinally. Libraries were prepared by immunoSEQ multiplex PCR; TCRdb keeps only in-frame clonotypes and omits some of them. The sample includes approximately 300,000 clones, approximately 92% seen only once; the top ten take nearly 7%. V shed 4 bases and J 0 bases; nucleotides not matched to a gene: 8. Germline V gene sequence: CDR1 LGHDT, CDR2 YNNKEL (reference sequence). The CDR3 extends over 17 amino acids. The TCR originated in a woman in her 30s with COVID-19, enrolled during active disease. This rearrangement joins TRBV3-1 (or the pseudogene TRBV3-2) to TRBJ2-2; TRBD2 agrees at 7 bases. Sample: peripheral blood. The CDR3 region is CASSRLAEPPNTGELFF. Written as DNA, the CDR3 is TGTGCCAGCAGCCGGCTAGCGGAGCCCCCGAACACCGGGGAGCTGTTTTTT.